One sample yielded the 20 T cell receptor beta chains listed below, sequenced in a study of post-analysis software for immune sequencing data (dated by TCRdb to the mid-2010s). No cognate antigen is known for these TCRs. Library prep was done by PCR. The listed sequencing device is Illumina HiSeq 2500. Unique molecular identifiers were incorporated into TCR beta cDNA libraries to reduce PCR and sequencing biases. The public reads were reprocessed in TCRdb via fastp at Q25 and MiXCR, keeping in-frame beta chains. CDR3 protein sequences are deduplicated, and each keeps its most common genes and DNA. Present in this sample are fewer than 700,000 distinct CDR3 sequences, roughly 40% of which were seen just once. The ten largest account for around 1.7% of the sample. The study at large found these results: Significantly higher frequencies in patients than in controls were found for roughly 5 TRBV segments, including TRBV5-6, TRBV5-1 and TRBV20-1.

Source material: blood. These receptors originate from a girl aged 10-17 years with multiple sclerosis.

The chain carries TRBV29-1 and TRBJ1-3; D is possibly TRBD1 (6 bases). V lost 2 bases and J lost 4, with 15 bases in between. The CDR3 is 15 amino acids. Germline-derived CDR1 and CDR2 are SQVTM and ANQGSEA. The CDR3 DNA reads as TGCAGCGTTGAATACCGGGACATAGGCGGAAACACCATATATTTT. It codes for CSVEYRDIGGNTIYF.

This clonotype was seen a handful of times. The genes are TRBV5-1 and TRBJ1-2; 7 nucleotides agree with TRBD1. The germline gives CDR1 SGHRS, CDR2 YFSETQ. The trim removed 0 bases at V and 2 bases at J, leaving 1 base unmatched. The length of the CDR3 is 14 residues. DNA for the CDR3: TGCGCCAGCAGCTTGGAACAGGGGAACTATGGCTACACCTTC. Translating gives CASSLEQGNYGYTF.

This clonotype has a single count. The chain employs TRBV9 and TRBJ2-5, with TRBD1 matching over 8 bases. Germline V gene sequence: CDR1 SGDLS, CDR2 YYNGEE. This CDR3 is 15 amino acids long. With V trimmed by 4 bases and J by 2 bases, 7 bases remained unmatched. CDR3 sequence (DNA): TGTGCCAGCAGCTTTGGGGGGACAGGTCAAGAGACCCAGTACTTC. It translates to CASSFGGTGQETQYF.

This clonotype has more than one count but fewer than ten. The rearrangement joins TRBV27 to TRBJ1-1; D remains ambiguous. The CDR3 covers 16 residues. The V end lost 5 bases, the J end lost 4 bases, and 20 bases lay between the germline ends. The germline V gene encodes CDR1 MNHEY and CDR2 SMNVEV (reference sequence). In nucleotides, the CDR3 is TGTGCCAGCAGTGCTCTGCCGACGGGGTTAGGCACTGAAGCTTTCTTT. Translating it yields CASSALPTGLGTEAFF.

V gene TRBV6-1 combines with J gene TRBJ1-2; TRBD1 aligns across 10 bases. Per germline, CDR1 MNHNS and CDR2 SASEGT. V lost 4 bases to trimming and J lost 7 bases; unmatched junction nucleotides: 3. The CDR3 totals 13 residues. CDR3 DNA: TGTGCCAGCAGTGGCGGGACAGGGGTTGGCTACACCTTC. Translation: CASSGGTGVGYTF.

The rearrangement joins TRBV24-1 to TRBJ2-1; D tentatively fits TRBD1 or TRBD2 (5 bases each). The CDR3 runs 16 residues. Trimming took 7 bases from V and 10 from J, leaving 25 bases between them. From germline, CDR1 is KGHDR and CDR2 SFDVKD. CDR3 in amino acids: CATSDQGGGVRWEQFF. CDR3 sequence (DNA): TGTGCCACCAGCGACCAGGGTGGGGGAGTAAGGTGGGAGCAGTTCTTC.

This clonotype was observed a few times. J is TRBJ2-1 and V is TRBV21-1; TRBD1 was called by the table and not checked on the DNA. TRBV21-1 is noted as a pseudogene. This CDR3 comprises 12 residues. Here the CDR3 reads CATLGAGDEQFF. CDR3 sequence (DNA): TGTGCCACCCTGGGGGCCGGCGATGAGCAGTTCTTC.

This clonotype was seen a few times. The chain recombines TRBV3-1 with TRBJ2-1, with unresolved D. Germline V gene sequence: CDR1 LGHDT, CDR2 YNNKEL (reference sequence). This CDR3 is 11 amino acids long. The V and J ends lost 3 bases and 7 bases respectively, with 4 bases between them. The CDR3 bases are TGTGCCAGCAGCCATTTGAATGAGCAGTTCTTC. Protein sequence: CASSHLNEQFF.

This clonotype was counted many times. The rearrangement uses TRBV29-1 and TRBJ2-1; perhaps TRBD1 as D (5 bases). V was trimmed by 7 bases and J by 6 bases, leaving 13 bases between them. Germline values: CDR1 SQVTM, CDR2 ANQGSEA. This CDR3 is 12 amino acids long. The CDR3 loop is CSARTQGNEQFF. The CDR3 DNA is TGCAGCGCTAGGACACAAGGCAATGAGCAGTTCTTC.

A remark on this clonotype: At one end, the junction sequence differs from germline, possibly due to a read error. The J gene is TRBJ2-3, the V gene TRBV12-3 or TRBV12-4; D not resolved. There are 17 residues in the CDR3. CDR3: CASSLIEMLVGSDTQYF. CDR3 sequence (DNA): TGTGCCAGCAGTTTAATCGAAATGCTAGTGGGGTCAGATACGCAGTATTTC.

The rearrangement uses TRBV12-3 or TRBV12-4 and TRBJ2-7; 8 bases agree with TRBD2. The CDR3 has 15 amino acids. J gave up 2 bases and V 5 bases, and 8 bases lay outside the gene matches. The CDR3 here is CASSTEVLAAYEQYF. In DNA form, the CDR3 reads TGTGCCAGCAGTACCGAGGTACTAGCGGCCTACGAGCAGTACTTC.

The CDR3 bases are TGTGCCAGCAGCCGACGGACAATTTCGACCTACGAGCAGTACTTC. The encoded protein is CASSRRTISTYEQYF. The J gene is TRBJ2-7, the V gene TRBV7-2; maybe TRBD1 (5 bases). V was shortened by 5 bases and J by 2 bases, with 16 bases between the two germline ends. The CDR3 runs to 15 residues. Germline V gene sequence: CDR1 SGHTA, CDR2 FQGNSA.

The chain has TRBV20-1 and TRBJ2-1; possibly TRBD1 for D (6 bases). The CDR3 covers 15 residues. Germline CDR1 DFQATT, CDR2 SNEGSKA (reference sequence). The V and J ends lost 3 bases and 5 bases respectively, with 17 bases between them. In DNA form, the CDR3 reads TGCAGTGCTAGTCAGGGGCCAGTGGGGAACAATGAGCAGTTCTTC. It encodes CSASQGPVGNNEQFF.

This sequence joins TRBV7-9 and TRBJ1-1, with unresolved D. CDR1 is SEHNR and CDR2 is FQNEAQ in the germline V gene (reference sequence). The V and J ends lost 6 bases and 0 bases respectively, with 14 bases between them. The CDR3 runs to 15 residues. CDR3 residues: CASRAGTAMNTEAFF. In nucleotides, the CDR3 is TGTGCCAGCAGGGCTGGCACAGCCATGAACACTGAAGCTTTCTTT.

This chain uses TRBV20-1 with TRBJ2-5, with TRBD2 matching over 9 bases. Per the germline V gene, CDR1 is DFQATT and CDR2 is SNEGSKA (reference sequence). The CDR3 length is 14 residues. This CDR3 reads CSAEGTSFGETQYF. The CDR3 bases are TGCAGCGCCGAAGGGACTAGCTTCGGGGAGACCCAGTACTTC.

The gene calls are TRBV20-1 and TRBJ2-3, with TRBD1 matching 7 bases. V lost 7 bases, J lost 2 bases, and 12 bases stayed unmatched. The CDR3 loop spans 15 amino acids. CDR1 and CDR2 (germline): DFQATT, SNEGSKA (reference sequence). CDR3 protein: CSVTVQGIPTDTQYF. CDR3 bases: TGCAGTGTTACGGTACAGGGGATTCCCACAGATACGCAGTATTTT.

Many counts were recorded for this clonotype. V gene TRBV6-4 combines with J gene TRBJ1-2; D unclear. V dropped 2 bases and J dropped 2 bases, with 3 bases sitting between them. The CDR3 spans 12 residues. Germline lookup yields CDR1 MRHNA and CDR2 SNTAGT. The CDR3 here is CASSDGNYGYTF. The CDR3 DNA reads TGTGCCAGCAGTGACGGAAACTATGGCTACACCTTC.

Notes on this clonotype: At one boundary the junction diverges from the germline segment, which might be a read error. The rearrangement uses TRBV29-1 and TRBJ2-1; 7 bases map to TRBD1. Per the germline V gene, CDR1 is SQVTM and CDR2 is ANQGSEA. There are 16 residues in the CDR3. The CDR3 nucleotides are TGCAGCGTCGAAGGCACAGGGGATTTTCTTATCGATGAGCAGTTCTTC. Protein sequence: CSVEGTGDFLIDEQFF.

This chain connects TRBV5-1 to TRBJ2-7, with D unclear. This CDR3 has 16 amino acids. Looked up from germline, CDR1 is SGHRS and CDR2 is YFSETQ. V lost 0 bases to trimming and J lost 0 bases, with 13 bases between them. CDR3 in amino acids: CASSLERGLSSYEQYF. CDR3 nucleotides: TGCGCCAGCAGCTTGGAGAGAGGTTTGAGCTCCTACGAGCAGTACTTC.

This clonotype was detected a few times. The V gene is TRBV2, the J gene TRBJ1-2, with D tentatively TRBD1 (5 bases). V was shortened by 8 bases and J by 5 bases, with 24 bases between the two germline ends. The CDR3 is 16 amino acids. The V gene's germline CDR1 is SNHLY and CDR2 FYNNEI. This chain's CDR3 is CASVYGGDAVGYGYTF. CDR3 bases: TGTGCCAGCGTTTATGGGGGGGACGCGGTTGGATATGGCTACACCTTC.